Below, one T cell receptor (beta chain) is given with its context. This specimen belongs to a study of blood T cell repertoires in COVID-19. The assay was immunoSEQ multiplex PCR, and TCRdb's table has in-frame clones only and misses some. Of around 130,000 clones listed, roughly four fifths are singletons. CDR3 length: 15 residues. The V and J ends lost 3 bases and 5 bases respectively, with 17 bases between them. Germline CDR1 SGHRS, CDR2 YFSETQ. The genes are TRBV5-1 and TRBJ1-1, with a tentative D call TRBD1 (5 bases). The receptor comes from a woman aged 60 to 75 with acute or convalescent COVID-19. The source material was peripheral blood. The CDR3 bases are TGCGCCAGCAGCTCCCCCGGGGGGGGGAGGACTGAAGCTTTCTTT. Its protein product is CASSSPGGGRTEAFF.